One sample yielded the 26 T cell receptor beta chains listed below, sequenced in a study of shared clonotypes between healthy human individuals. Using immunoSEQ multiplex PCR, the repertoire was profiled, and TCRdb retains in-frame clones only, with some absent. The data contain under 1 million clones, over 90% of them singletons. CD45RO-negative cells were positively selected for CCR7, leaving out terminally differentiated effector memory CD45RA+ cells. Sequences were obtained from naive CD8+ T cells sorted from blood. The receptors were sampled from a man aged 25-40 years in good health.

The CDR3 loop is CASSQERDSGNTIYF. The CDR3 bases are TGCGCCAGCAGCCAAGAGAGGGACTCTGGAAACACCATATATTTT. The chain employs TRBV4-1 and TRBJ1-3; D call uncertain. The germline V gene encodes CDR1 MGHRA and CDR2 YSYEKL. The V end lost 0 bases, the J end lost 0 bases, and 6 bases lay between the germline ends. There are 15 residues in the CDR3.

The chain combines TRBV10-3 with TRBJ2-7; 7 nucleotides line up with TRBD2. V lost 7 bases to trimming and J lost 3 bases; unmatched junction nucleotides: 6. The CDR3 length is 13 residues. Germline CDR1 and CDR2: ENHRY and SYGVKD. Here the CDR3 DNA reads TGTGCCATCAAGAGGGGAGGGATCTACGAGCAGTACTTC. Its protein is CAIKRGGIYEQYF.

This chain uses TRBV1 with TRBJ2-5. TRBV1 corresponds to a pseudogene. This CDR3 region has 17 residues. CDR3 protein: CTSSQDCLSRRKETQYF. The CDR3 DNA sequence: TGCACCAGCAGCCAAGATTGCCTCTCCCGCCGAAAGGAGACCCAGTACTTC.

V usage is TRBV7-6 and J usage is TRBJ2-7, with D maybe TRBD1 (7 bases). V shed 3 bases and J shed 6 bases, with 9 bases lying between them. The germline V gene encodes CDR1 SGHVS and CDR2 FNYEAQ. The CDR3 runs 12 residues. The CDR3 protein is CASSFQGGEQYF. The CDR3, as DNA: TGTGCCAGCAGCTTTCAGGGGGGCGAGCAGTACTTC. Full variable domain (outside the CDR3, taken from reference TRBV7-6 and TRBJ2-7): GAGVSQSPRYKVTKRGQDVALRCDPISGHVSLYWYRQALGQGPEFLTYFNYEAQQDKSGLPNDRFSAERPEGSISTLTIQRTEQRDSAMYRCASSFQGGEQYFGPGTRLTVT.

This clone occurred once. The chain combines TRBV29-1 with TRBJ2-2; no definite D call. Germline V gene lookup returns CDR1 SQVTM and CDR2 ANQGSEA. The CDR3 extends over 13 amino acids. The V end lost 4 bases, the J end lost 4 bases, and 10 bases lay between the germline ends. CDR3 region: CSVAVAVTGELFF. The CDR3 nucleotides are TGCAGCGTTGCAGTTGCGGTCACCGGGGAGCTGTTTTTT.

The rearrangement uses TRBV6-1 and TRBJ2-5, with D tentatively TRBD1 (6 bases). Trimming left V 0 bases short and J 1 base short, with 12 bases between. CDR3 length: 16 amino acids. Germline V lookup: CDR1 MNHNS, CDR2 SASEGT. This CDR3 reads CASSEAGYRVQETQYF. Written as DNA, the CDR3 is TGTGCCAGCAGTGAAGCTGGGTACAGGGTCCAAGAGACCCAGTACTTC.

J is TRBJ2-3 and V is TRBV11-2; 8 bases are shared with TRBD2. Germline V gives CDR1 SGHAT, CDR2 FQNNGV. The CDR3 sequence is 18 residues long. With 5 bases clipped from V and 2 bases from J, the junction kept 15 bases outside the gene matches. The CDR3 loop is CASSTGLEIISITDTQYF. The CDR3 bases are TGTGCCAGCAGCACGGGACTAGAGATTATCTCAATCACAGATACGCAGTATTTT.

The chain recombines TRBV27 with TRBJ2-1; the D gene is possibly TRBD1 (6 bases). The germline gives CDR1 MNHEY, CDR2 SMNVEV (reference sequence). The CDR3 is 12 amino acids. V shed 5 bases and J shed 7 bases, with 9 bases lying between them. CDR3 sequence (DNA): TGTGCCAGCAGTCTCGACAGGAATGAGCAGTTCTTC. Translating gives CASSLDRNEQFF.

In its sample, this clone was seen once. V gene TRBV27 combines with J gene TRBJ2-5; D remains unclear. The CDR3 has 12 amino acids. CDR1 MNHEY and CDR2 SMNVEV come from the germline V gene (reference sequence). V was trimmed by 7 bases and J by 5 bases, leaving 11 bases between them. CDR3 in DNA: TGTGCCAGCACTCCCCCCCTGGAGACCCAGTACTTC. It codes for CASTPPLETQYF.

Here the CDR3 DNA reads TGCAGCGTTGAAAAGCAGGGGGATGAGCAGTACTTC. This sequence encodes CSVEKQGDEQYF. This chain connects TRBV29-1 to TRBJ2-7; 7 bases match TRBD1. Trimming at V came to 2 bases and at J to 7 bases, leaving 5 bases not matched to a gene. CDR1 is SQVTM, CDR2 ANQGSEA, per germline. The length of the CDR3 is 12 residues.

A single count supports this clone. V usage is TRBV7-9 and J usage is TRBJ2-2; 10 bases are a match to TRBD2. The CDR3 is 15 amino acids. The junction had 1 base not matched to a gene; V was cut back by 0 bases and J by 6 bases. Germline V CDR1 and CDR2: SEHNR, FQNEAQ (reference sequence). CDR3 residues: CASSLASGRPGELFF. CDR3 DNA sequence: TGTGCCAGCAGCTTAGCTAGCGGGAGGCCCGGGGAGCTGTTTTTT.

The rearrangement links TRBV5-4 to TRBJ2-5; 11 nucleotides agree with TRBD2. This CDR3 region has 17 residues. Germline CDR1 is SGHNT and CDR2 is YYREEE (reference sequence). Trimming removed 3 bases from V and 1 base from J; junction bases left unmatched: 8. CDR3 region: CASSSYGTSGAQETQYF. The CDR3 DNA follows: TGTGCCAGCAGCTCTTACGGGACTAGCGGAGCCCAAGAGACCCAGTACTTC.

The chain joins TRBV7-6 to TRBJ1-2; possibly TRBD1 for D (6 bases). The CDR3 has 15 amino acids. The germline CDR1 and CDR2 sequences are SGHVS and FNYEAQ. V was cut by 2 bases and J by 6 bases, with 16 bases left in between. The CDR3 here is CASSLLTGAADGYTF. The CDR3 DNA reads TGTGCCAGCAGCTTACTTACGGGGGCAGCGGATGGCTACACCTTC.

The gene calls are TRBV6-1 and TRBJ2-7; 10 bases align to TRBD1. Germline lookup yields CDR1 MNHNS and CDR2 SASEGT. Losses at the gene ends were 2 bases for V and 4 bases for J; bases not matched to a gene: 8. The CDR3 spans 16 residues. As DNA, the CDR3 is TGTGCCAGCAGTGAATCGAAAGGGACAGGGGCTTACGAGCAGTACTTC. Protein product: CASSESKGTGAYEQYF.

The chain employs TRBV27 and TRBJ2-3; TRBD2 agrees at 13 bases. J gave up 6 bases and V 5 bases, and 8 bases lay outside the gene matches. Germline V lookup: CDR1 MNHEY, CDR2 SMNVEV (reference sequence). The CDR3 has 16 amino acids. The DNA for the CDR3 is TGTGCCAGCAGTCAAGGACTAGCGGGAGTTTCCGATACGCAGTATTTT. Translated, it gives CASSQGLAGVSDTQYF.

The gene calls are TRBV28 and TRBJ2-1; a weak D match, TRBD1 (6 bases). Trimming left V 4 bases short and J 0 bases short, with 16 bases between. Germline V CDR1 and CDR2: MDHEN, SYDVKM. The CDR3 loop spans 17 amino acids. CDR3 loop: CASSSRQAVRSYNEQFF. The CDR3 bases are TGTGCCAGCAGTTCCCGACAGGCGGTGCGCTCCTACAATGAGCAGTTCTTC.

This chain joins TRBV18 and TRBJ2-7; 7 positions match TRBD1. This CDR3 has 17 residues. J lost 2 bases, V lost 2 bases, and 12 bases had no gene match. Germline assignment: CDR1 KGHSH and CDR2 LQKENI. CDR3 nucleotide sequence: TGTGCCAGCTCACCAACCTTAGGGACAGACACCGCCTACGAGCAGTACTTC. Protein product: CASSPTLGTDTAYEQYF. Looking up the rest from reference TRBV18 and TRBJ2-7 gives the full variable domain: NAGVMQNPRHLVRRRGQEARLRCSPMKGHSHVYWYRQLPEEGLKFMVYLQKENIIDESGMPKERFSAEFPKEGPSILRIQQVVRGDSAAYFCASSPTLGTDTAYEQYFGPGTRLTVT.

The chain has TRBV2 and TRBJ2-7; D is possibly TRBD2 (6 bases). This CDR3 contains 13 residues. V was pared by 5 bases and J by 0 bases, with 8 bases between. The V gene's germline CDR1 is SNHLY and CDR2 FYNNEI. CDR3 nucleotides: TGTGCCAGCAGTTCTAGCGTCTCCTACGAGCAGTACTTC. It specifies CASSSSVSYEQYF.

The chain uses TRBV7-9 and TRBJ1-4; no clear D gene. The length of the CDR3 is 13 residues. Germline-derived CDR1 and CDR2 are SEHNR and FQNEAQ (reference sequence). V was clipped by 6 bases and J by 6 bases, with 11 bases between them. The CDR3 here is CASRKEDYEKLFF. For the CDR3, the DNA is TGTGCCAGCAGGAAGGAGGATTATGAAAAACTGTTTTTT.

V usage is TRBV27 and J usage is TRBJ2-1, with D possibly TRBD1 on 8 matching bases. V lost 2 bases and J 4 bases, leaving 12 bases between the germline ends. The CDR3 is 15 amino acids. Germline assignment: CDR1 MNHEY and CDR2 SMNVEV (reference sequence). The CDR3 reads CASSLTGGDYNEQFF. CDR3 sequence (DNA): TGTGCCAGCAGTTTAACAGGGGGGGATTACAATGAGCAGTTCTTC.

The chain employs TRBV28 and TRBJ2-7; D possibly corresponds to TRBD2 (6 bases). The germline CDR1 and CDR2 sequences are MDHEN and SYDVKM. The CDR3 sequence is 15 residues long. V was clipped by 6 bases and J by 2 bases, with 17 bases between them. Here the CDR3 reads CASSRLGDFPYEQYF. As DNA, the CDR3 is TGTGCCAGCAGCCGACTGGGGGACTTCCCCTACGAGCAGTACTTC.

This clone has just one count. The chain employs TRBV7-8 and TRBJ2-3, with 9 bases that match TRBD2. The V gene end was trimmed by 11 bases and the J gene end by 0 bases; junction bases not matched to a gene: 12. The CDR3 has 16 amino acids. Germline V gene sequence: CDR1 SGHVS, CDR2 FQNEAQ. The CDR3 DNA sequence: TGTGCCTCTCACGCCGGACTAGCGTCAAGCACAGATACGCAGTATTTT. Protein product: CASHAGLASSTDTQYF.

V gene TRBV2 combines with J gene TRBJ2-7; 7 bases are shared with TRBD2. CDR1 is SNHLY and CDR2 is FYNNEI in the germline V gene. The CDR3 extends over 16 amino acids. V shed 6 bases and J 3 bases; nucleotides not matched to a gene: 14. The CDR3 DNA follows: TGTGCCAGCAGCCCCCAGGTGGGGGGGGTTAACTACGAGCAGTACTTC. This sequence encodes CASSPQVGGVNYEQYF. The full variable domain, with the rest looked up from reference TRBV2 and TRBJ2-7, is EPEVTQTPSHQVTQMGQEVILRCVPISNHLYFYWYRQILGQKVEFLVSFYNNEISEKSEIFDDQFSVERPDGSNFTLKIRSTKLEDSAMYFCASSPQVGGVNYEQYFGPGTRLTVT.

Concerning this clone: This may be a read error, as it is one base from a much larger clone. Different DNA sequences within this sample yield the same CDR3. The V gene is TRBV5-6, the J gene TRBJ2-7; D unclear. The ends were cut back, 3 bases at V and 4 bases at J, with 5 bases in the middle. The length of the CDR3 is 11 residues. Looked up from germline, CDR1 is SGHDT and CDR2 is YYEEEE. CDR3 bases: TGTGCCAGCAGCTCCTCTTACGAGCAGTACTTC. Translating it yields CASSSSYEQYF.

The V call is TRBV25-1, the J call TRBJ2-7; the match to TRBD1 covers 11 bases. CDR3 length equals 15 residues. Germline V lookup: CDR1 MGHDK, CDR2 SYGVNS. V lost 6 bases, J lost 3 bases, and 7 bases stayed unmatched. CDR3 region: CASSAGTGGSYEQYF. CDR3 in DNA: TGTGCCAGCAGCGCTGGGACAGGGGGGAGCTACGAGCAGTACTTC.

CDR3 amino acids: CASSAPPSKYYEQYF. CDR3 in DNA: TGTGCCAGCAGTGCCCCCCCCAGCAAATACTACGAGCAGTACTTC. The chain couples TRBV6-1 to TRBJ2-7; D uncertain. The CDR3 spans 15 residues. Trimming shortened V by 4 bases and J by 3 bases, and 16 bases separated the two germline ends. Germline-derived CDR1 and CDR2 are MNHNS and SASEGT.